The clone carrying this T cell receptor (beta chain) was seen only once. Its antigen is still unknown. Germline V gene lookup returns CDR1 MNHEY and CDR2 SMNVEV (reference sequence). Trimming stripped 6 bases from V and 3 bases from J, with 6 bases between. This CDR3 has 12 residues. The data belong to a study of cytotoxic CD8 clonotypes in ibrutinib-treated CLL. General observations from the study: Starting clonality was above that of age-matched healthy donors and tracked circulating CD8+ T-cell counts.

The method was immunoSEQ multiplex PCR; TCRdb's version includes in-frame clones alone and lacks a portion of them. The data show about 160,000 clones, with roughly four fifths seen just once and roughly 4.5% held by the top ten. The clonotype was recovered from a human donor with chronic lymphocytic leukemia. The rearrangement joins TRBV27 to TRBJ1-5; no definite D call. The sequencing here drew on PBMCs, taken after 24 months of ibrutinib treatment. The CDR3 nucleotides are TGTGCCAGCAGCCCCTCCAATCAGCCCCAGCATTTT. Translation gives CASSPSNQPQHF.